This T cell receptor (beta chain) is from a study of sequential checkpoint blockade in melanoma. Across the study: First-line arms were nivolumab then ipilimumab, or the reverse, randomized 1:1. Both treatment sequences were followed by maintenance nivolumab.

TCRdb's copy holds only in-frame clones and misses some; the assay was immunoSEQ multiplex PCR. The sample has about 21,000 clones; 80% to 90% are singletons. Documented treatment: randomized to nivolumab then ipilimumab (arm A) or the reverse (arm B). DNA-damaging chemotherapy had not been given to any patient beforehand. PBMC sorting kept live CD3+CD8+ cells without CD19 or CD56. This clone appeared a single time. The CDR3 contains 15 residues. Germline lookup yields CDR1 SGHTA and CDR2 FQGTGA. V shed 0 bases and J shed 8 bases, with 13 bases lying between them. The TCR was taken from a human donor with melanoma. Sequencing was performed on CD8+ T cells sorted from blood (inferred from file names), taken from a patient given nivolumab and ipilimumab in sequence. The chain has TRBV7-3 and TRBJ1-4; maybe TRBD1 (6 bases). CDR3: CASSLTGGLGEKLFF. The CDR3 bases are TGTGCCAGCAGCTTAACCGGGGGGCTTGGGGAAAAACTGTTTTTT.